These 10 T cell receptor beta chains were all obtained from the same sample, sequenced in a study of OX40 agonist ivuxolimab in advanced cancers. Only in-frame clones appear in the TCRdb table, and some are missing; sequencing was by immunoSEQ multiplex PCR. Of about 28,000 clones listed, approximately 86% were seen once; the top ten hold 28%. The material sequenced was CD4+ or CD8+ T cells sorted from blood, taken in a trial of the OX40 agonist ivuxolimab. These receptors were collected from an adult with an advanced solid tumor such as melanoma, head and neck, liver or kidney cancer.

The CDR3 nucleotides read TGTGCCAGCAGCGCCCCCGAGACTAGCGGGGGGAACACCGGGGAGCTGTTTTTT. This sequence encodes CASSAPETSGGNTGELFF. The genes are TRBV9 and TRBJ2-2; TRBD2 matches at 12 bases. V lost 3 bases to trimming and J lost 1 base; unmatched junction nucleotides: 7. The V gene's germline CDR1 is SGDLS and CDR2 YYNGEE. The CDR3 has 18 residues.

This sequence joins TRBV28 and TRBJ2-1; no firm D call. The germline V gene has CDR1 MDHEN and CDR2 SYDVKM. The CDR3 has 13 amino acids. The V gene lost 3 bases and the J gene lost 7 bases, with 10 bases spanning the gap. The CDR3 sequence is CASSLNPGNEQFF. The CDR3 region has the DNA TGTGCCAGCAGTTTGAACCCCGGGAATGAGCAGTTCTTC.

CDR3: CASSLGWDKQETQYF. The DNA for the CDR3 is TGTGCCAGCAGCTTAGGTTGGGATAAACAAGAGACCCAGTACTTC. The chain is built from TRBV11-2 and TRBJ2-5; D unclear. CDR3 size: 15 residues. V lost 1 base to trimming and J lost 2 bases, with 11 bases between them. Germline CDR1 reads SGHAT; CDR2 reads FQNNGV.

The chain links TRBV7-9 to TRBJ2-7; D is unclear. V lost 1 base to trimming and J lost 9 bases, with 13 bases between them. CDR3 length: 13 amino acids. Germline CDR1 SEHNR, CDR2 FQNEAQ (reference sequence). This CDR3 is CASSLGSPDGQYF. CDR3 coding DNA: TGTGCCAGCAGCTTAGGCAGCCCGGACGGGCAGTACTTC.

The J gene is TRBJ1-1, the V gene TRBV4-1; no definite D call. Germline assignment: CDR1 MGHRA and CDR2 YSYEKL. This CDR3 comprises 13 residues. Trimming took off 1 base at V and 5 bases at J, with 8 bases between the two ends. CDR3 sequence: CASSQVWGTEAFF. The CDR3 DNA reads TGCGCCAGCAGCCAAGTATGGGGTACTGAAGCTTTCTTT.

This clone was seen once. V is TRBV25-1 and J is TRBJ1-1; D not resolved. The V gene's germline CDR1 is MGHDK and CDR2 SYGVNS. V was clipped by 4 bases and J by 6 bases, with 3 bases between them. The CDR3 contains 10 residues. CDR3: CASSGSEAFF. In nucleotides, the CDR3 is TGTGCCAGCAGTGGGTCTGAAGCTTTCTTT.

The chain is built from TRBV7-9 and TRBJ2-5, with no clear D. Trimming took 2 bases from V and 1 from J, leaving 8 bases between them. CDR3 length: 14 residues. Germline CDR1 SEHNR, CDR2 FQNEAQ (reference sequence). The CDR3 nucleotides are TGTGCCAGCAGCTTAAGCACAGCCCAAGAGACCCAGTACTTC. Protein: CASSLSTAQETQYF.

V is TRBV5-5 and J is TRBJ1-5, with D possibly being TRBD1 (5 bases). Trimming removed 2 bases at V and 6 bases at J, with 12 bases between. Germline V gene data show CDR1 as SGHKS and CDR2 as YYEKEE (reference sequence). The CDR3 has 14 amino acids. The CDR3 coding sequence is TGTGCCAGCAGCTTCGAGGGGAATCCTCAGCCCCAGCATTTT. It is translated as CASSFEGNPQPQHF.

The CDR3, as DNA: TGTGCCAGCAGTGGAGCAGCGGATGGGACCTACGAGCAGTACTTC. Encoded protein: CASSGAADGTYEQYF. The chain carries TRBV6-4 and TRBJ2-7; a possible D gene is TRBD2 (5 bases). In germline, CDR1 is MRHNA, CDR2 SNTAGT. The V and J ends lost 4 bases and 2 bases respectively, with 15 bases between them. The CDR3 is 15 amino acids.

The CDR3 region has the DNA TGTGCCAGCAGCTTGAATCGGGGGGATGGAAACACCATATATTTT. This gives the protein CASSLNRGDGNTIYF. The chain has TRBV5-4 and TRBJ1-3; D might be TRBD1 (5 bases). The CDR3 is 15 amino acids. CDR1 SGHNT and CDR2 YYREEE come from the germline V gene (reference sequence). The V gene lost 1 base and the J gene lost 3 bases, with 11 bases spanning the gap.